These T cell receptor beta chains were read from a single sample in a study of technical replicates of blood from a handful of donors. Sequencing used immunoSEQ multiplex PCR; TCRdb keeps in-frame clones, though not all of them. In the table there are some 94,000 clones, less than 95% of which are singletons. Sequencing input: T cells isolated from PBMCs. Receptors were obtained from a human donor in good health. Both conserved end residues are part of each CDR3. A D gene is named only where the DNA matches it firmly.

>TRBV14|TRBJ2-3|.
TGTGCCAGCAGCCAAGATAGAAATACGCAGTATTTT
CASSQDRNTQYF
>TRBV2|TRBJ1-1|TRBD1
TGTGCCAGCAGTACCCGGGGCAGGGGGTTCACTGAAGCTTTCTTT
CASSTRGRGFTEAFF
>TRBV6-1|TRBJ2-1|TRBD1
TGTGCCAGCAGTCAAGACAGGGACACCTACAATGAGCAGTTCTTC
CASSQDRDTYNEQFF
>TRBV14|TRBJ2-6|.
TGTGCCAGCAGCCGGAGGGGGCTCTCTGGGGCCAACGTCCTGACTTTC
CASSRRGLSGANVLTF
>TRBV10-2|TRBJ1-2|TRBD1
TGCGCCAGCAGTGAAGTCGACAGGGGGAATGGCTACACCTTC
CASSEVDRGNGYTF
>TRBV19|TRBJ2-7|TRBD1
TGTGCCAGTAGTATCGACAGGGGAGACTACGAGCAGTACTTC
CASSIDRGDYEQYF
>TRBV5-1|TRBJ2-3|TRBD2
TGCGCCAGCAGCTTGGCTAGCGGGGACGGGGGTACGCAGTATTTT
CASSLASGDGGTQYF
>TRBV5-1|TRBJ2-7|.
TGCGCCAGCAGCGAAATCCCCGGAGCCCAGGGCGAGCAGTACTTC
CASSEIPGAQGEQYF
>TRBV6-1|TRBJ1-5|.
TGTGCCAGCGAGGGTGGTAGCAATCAGCCCCAGCATTTT
CASEGGSNQPQHF
>TRBV6-1|TRBJ1-2|TRBD1
TGTGCCAGCAGTGAAGGGAGACAGGGACCTGGCTACACCTTC
CASSEGRQGPGYTF
>TRBV30|TRBJ2-3|TRBD2
TGTGCCTGGAGTGAGTTAGCGGGAGGCTCAGATACGCAGTATTTT
CAWSELAGGSDTQYF
>TRBV27|TRBJ2-7|TRBD2
TGTGCCAGCAGTTTAGGGGGAGGGCCCTACGAGCAGTACTTC
CASSLGGGPYEQYF
>TRBV6-5|TRBJ1-2|.
TGTGCCAGCAGTTACCTGCCAGGGGCGACGGATGGCTACACCTTC
CASSYLPGATDGYTF